Listed below are T cell receptor beta chains from one sample, sequenced in a study of memory CD4+ T cells and cytomegalovirus serostatus. Measured with immunoSEQ multiplex PCR; TCRdb has only the in-frame clones, and not every one. This sample has about 57,000 clones, with less than 85% found just once. The sequenced sample consisted of memory CD4+ T cells from blood. The receptor source for this set is an adult in good health and CMV-seronegative. The CDR3 runs from the conserved cysteine through the conserved F or W. Each record gives: V gene, J gene, clone size, D gene, CDR3 DNA, CDR3 protein. The D gene is left open where the match is weak. Expanded clones get a size class; other rows say once, few or many, or leave the size out.

>TRBV18|TRBJ1-5|NA|TRBD1
TGTGCCAGCTCACTCTTCGGGACAGGGGTTTATAGCAATCAGCCCCAGCATTTT
CASSLFGTGVYSNQPQHF
>TRBV10-3|TRBJ2-7|many|NA
TGTGCCATCAACGATGCCGGAAAGGGTAGTGGCGAGCAGTACTTC
CAINDAGKGSGEQYF
>TRBV12-5|TRBJ2-1|few|TRBD1
TGTGCTAGTGGTATCGCAGGGGGCCGGGCGCTTGAGCAGTTCTTC
CASGIAGGRALEQFF
>TRBV11-3|TRBJ1-5|NA|NA
TGTGCCAGCAGAACAAACCGGGCTAAAAGTAATAGCAATCAGCCCCAGCATTTT
CASRTNRAKSNSNQPQHF
>TRBV5-4|TRBJ1-2|NA|NA
TGTGCCAGCAGCTTACAAGACCGATTCTATGGCTACACCTTC
CASSLQDRFYGYTF
>TRBV2|TRBJ2-5|once|TRBD1
TGTGCCAGCAGTGGAGGGACAGGGGAAGAGACCCAGTACTTC
CASSGGTGEETQYF
>TRBV6-1|TRBJ1-2|NA|NA
TGTGCCAGCAGTGAATATCGGCAGGGGAACTATGGCTACACCTTC
CASSEYRQGNYGYTF
>TRBV28|TRBJ2-1|once|TRBD2
TGTGCCAGCAGTATACTAGCGGGAGGCTCCTACAATGAGCAGTTCTTC
CASSILAGGSYNEQFF
>TRBV9|TRBJ2-1|NA|TRBD2
TGTGCCAGCAGCTCAGGACTCGGTAGCGGGAGCACTGAGCAGTTCTTC
CASSSGLGSGSTEQFF
>TRBV19|TRBJ1-4|NA|NA
TGTGCCAGTAGGACCGCAGAGGGCGCGCTTGGAAAACTGTTTTTT
CASRTAEGALGKLFF
>TRBV19|TRBJ2-3|NA|TRBD1
TGTGCCAGTACCCCTCGAGGGCAGGGGGCAATGAATACGCAGTATTTT
CASTPRGQGAMNTQYF
>TRBV7-9|TRBJ2-4|NA|TRBD1
TGTGCCAGCAGCCCGGACAGGATGGCCTACGGGAACATTCAGTACTTC
CASSPDRMAYGNIQYF
>TRBV6-5|TRBJ2-7|NA|NA
TGTGCCAGCAGCCCACGGACACAGGGCGGGGAGCAGTACTTC
CASSPRTQGGEQYF
>TRBV5-1|TRBJ1-1|NA|TRBD1
TGCGCCAGCAGCACGGGGACAGGGAGGACTGAAGCTTTCTTT
CASSTGTGRTEAFF
>TRBV7-2|TRBJ2-1|NA|NA
TGTGCCAGCAGCTTACTAGGGGGAGCGGGCCAGTTCTTC
CASSLLGGAGQFF
>TRBV7-7|TRBJ2-2|NA|TRBD2
TGTGCCAGCAGCTTATTAGCGGGAGGGCTCACCGGGGAGCTGTTTTTT
CASSLLAGGLTGELFF